The 3 T cell receptor beta chains presented below share a single source sample, sequenced in a study of blood T cell repertoires in COVID-19. Assay: immunoSEQ multiplex PCR; the TCRdb copy retains only in-frame clones and omits some. The sample gives under 150,000 clones, about four fifths of which show up once; about 7.3% is in the top ten. Sequencing was carried out using peripheral blood. These receptors originate from a woman aged 40 to 49 with acute or convalescent COVID-19.

The chain recombines TRBV6-4 with TRBJ1-2; TRBD1 agrees at 8 bases. J was trimmed by 4 bases and V by 2 bases; bases with no gene match: 6. Germline CDR1 and CDR2: MRHNA and SNTAGT. This CDR3 is built from 15 residues. The CDR3 loop is CASSDDDRGVYGYTF. The DNA for the CDR3 is TGTGCCAGCAGTGACGATGACAGGGGTGTCTATGGCTACACCTTC.

Only a few counts were recorded for this clone. The rearrangement uses TRBV30 and TRBJ1-4; perhaps TRBD1 as D (6 bases). This CDR3 comprises 14 residues. The germline V gene encodes CDR1 GTSNPN and CDR2 SVGIG (reference sequence). V was trimmed by 4 bases and J by 5 bases, leaving 14 bases between them. CDR3 coding DNA: TGTGCCTGGAAGTGGGCAGGGGTAAATGAAAAACTGTTTTTT. Translation: CAWKWAGVNEKLFF.

J is TRBJ2-3 and V is TRBV6-5; D gene unclear. V gave up 7 bases and J gave up 0 bases, with 14 bases separating them. The CDR3 has 15 residues. CDR1 and CDR2 (germline): MNHEY, SVGAGI. CDR3 sequence (DNA): TGTGCCAGCATCCGAGCGCCCGCTAGCACAGATACGCAGTATTTT. This sequence encodes CASIRAPASTDTQYF.